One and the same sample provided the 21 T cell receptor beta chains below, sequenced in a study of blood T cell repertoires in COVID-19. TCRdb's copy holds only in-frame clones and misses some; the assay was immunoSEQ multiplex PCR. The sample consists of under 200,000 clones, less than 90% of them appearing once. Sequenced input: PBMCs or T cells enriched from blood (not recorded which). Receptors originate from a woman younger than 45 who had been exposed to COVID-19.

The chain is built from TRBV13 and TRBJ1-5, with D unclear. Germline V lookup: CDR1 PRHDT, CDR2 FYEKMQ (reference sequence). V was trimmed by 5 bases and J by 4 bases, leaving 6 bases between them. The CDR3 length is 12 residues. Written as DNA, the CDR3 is TGTGCCAGCAGCCGACAAAATCAGCCCCAGCATTTT. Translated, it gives CASSRQNQPQHF.

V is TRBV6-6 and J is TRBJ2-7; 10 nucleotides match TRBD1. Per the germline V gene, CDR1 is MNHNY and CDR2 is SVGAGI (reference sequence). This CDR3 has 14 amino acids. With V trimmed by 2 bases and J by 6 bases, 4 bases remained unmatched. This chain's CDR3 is CASSYRDRGFEQYF. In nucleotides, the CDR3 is TGTGCCAGCAGTTACAGGGACAGGGGTTTCGAGCAGTACTTC.

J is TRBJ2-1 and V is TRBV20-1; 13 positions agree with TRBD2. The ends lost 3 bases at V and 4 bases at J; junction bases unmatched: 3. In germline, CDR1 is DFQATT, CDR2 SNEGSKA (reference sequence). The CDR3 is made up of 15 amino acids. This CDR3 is CSASGLAGVYNEQFF. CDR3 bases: TGCAGTGCTAGTGGACTAGCGGGGGTTTACAATGAGCAGTTCTTC.

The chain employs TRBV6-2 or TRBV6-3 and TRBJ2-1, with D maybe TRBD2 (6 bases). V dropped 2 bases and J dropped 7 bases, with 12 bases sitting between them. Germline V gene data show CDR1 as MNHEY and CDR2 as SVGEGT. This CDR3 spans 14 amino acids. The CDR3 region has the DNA TGTGCCAGCAGTTACGGAGGGAATCGGAATGAGCAGTTCTTC. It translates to CASSYGGNRNEQFF.

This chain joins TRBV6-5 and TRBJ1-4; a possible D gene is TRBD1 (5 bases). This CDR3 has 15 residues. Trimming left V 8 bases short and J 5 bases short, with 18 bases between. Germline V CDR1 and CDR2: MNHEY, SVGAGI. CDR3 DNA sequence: TGTGCCAGCGTTCGAAAACGTCCAGGGAATGAAAAACTGTTTTTT. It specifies CASVRKRPGNEKLFF.

This CDR3 is CASSRGPNQPQHF. DNA of the CDR3: TGTGCCAGCAGTCGCGGCCCCAATCAGCCCCAGCATTTT. The chain uses TRBV6-2 or TRBV6-3 and TRBJ1-5; D remains unclear. The CDR3 runs 13 residues. CDR1 and CDR2 from the germline V gene are MNHEY and SVGEGT. Trimming pared 5 bases from V and 3 bases from J, leaving 8 bases between.

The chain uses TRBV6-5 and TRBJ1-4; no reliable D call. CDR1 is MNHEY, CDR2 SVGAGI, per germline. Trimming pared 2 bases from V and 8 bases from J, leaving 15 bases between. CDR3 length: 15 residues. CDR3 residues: CASSYDTGGGEKLFF. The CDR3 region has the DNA TGTGCCAGCAGTTACGATACCGGAGGCGGCGAAAAACTGTTTTTT.

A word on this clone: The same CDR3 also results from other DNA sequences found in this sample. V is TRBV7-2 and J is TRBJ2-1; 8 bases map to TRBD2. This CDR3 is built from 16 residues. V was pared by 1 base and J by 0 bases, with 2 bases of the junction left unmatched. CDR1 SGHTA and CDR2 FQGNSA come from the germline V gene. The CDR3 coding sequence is TGTGCCAGCAGCTTAGTCAGCGGGGGCTCCTACAATGAGCAGTTCTTC. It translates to CASSLVSGGSYNEQFF.

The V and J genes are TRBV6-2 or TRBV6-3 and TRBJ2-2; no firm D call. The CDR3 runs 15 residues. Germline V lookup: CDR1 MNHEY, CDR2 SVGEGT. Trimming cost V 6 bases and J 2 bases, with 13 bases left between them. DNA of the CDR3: TGTGCCAGCAGCCAGCTAGACCCCAACACCGGGGAGCTGTTTTTT. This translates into CASSQLDPNTGELFF.

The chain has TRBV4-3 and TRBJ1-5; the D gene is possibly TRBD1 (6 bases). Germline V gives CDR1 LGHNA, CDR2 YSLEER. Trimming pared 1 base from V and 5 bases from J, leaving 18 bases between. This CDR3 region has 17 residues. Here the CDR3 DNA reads TGCGCCAGCAGCCAAGGGGTCGGGGGGGGCCGGCATCAGCCCCAGCATTTT. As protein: CASSQGVGGGRHQPQHF.

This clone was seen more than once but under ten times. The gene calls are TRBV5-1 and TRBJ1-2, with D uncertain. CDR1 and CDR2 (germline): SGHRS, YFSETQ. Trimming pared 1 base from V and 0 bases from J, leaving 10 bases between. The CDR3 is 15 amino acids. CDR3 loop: CASSLRTEANYGYTF. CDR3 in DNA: TGCGCCAGCAGCTTGAGAACAGAAGCTAACTATGGCTACACCTTC.

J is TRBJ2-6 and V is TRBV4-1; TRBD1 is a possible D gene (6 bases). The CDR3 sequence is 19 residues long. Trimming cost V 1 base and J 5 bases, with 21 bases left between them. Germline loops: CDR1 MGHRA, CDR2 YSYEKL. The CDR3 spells CASSQVPYTGLQRANVLTF. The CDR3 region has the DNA TGCGCCAGCAGCCAAGTACCATATACAGGGCTTCAGAGGGCCAACGTCCTGACTTTC.

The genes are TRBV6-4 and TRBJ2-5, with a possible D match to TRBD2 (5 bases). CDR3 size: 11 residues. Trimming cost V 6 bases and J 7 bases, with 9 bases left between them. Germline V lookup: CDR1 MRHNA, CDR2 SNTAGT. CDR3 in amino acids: CASRDRGTQYF. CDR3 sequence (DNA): TGTGCCAGCAGGGACCGGGGGACCCAGTACTTC.

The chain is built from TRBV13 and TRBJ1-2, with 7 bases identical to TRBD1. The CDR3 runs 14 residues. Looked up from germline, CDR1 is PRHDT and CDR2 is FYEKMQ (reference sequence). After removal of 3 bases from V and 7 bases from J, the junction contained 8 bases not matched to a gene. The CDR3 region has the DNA TGTGCCAGCAGCTTCACAGGGGACTTGGGTGGCTACACCTTC. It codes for CASSFTGDLGGYTF.

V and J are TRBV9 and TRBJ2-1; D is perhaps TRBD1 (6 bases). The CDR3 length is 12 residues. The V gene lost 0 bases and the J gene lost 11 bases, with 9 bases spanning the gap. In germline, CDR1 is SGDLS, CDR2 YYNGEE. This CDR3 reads CASSVEGVKQFF. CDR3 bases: TGTGCCAGCAGCGTAGAGGGGGTTAAGCAGTTCTTC. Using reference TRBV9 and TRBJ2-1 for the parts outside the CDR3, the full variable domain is DSGVTQTPKHLITATGQRVTLRCSPRSGDLSVYWYQQSLDQGLQFLIQYYNGEERAKGNILERFSAQQFPDLHSELNLSSLELGDSALYFCASSVEGVKQFFGPGTRLTVL.

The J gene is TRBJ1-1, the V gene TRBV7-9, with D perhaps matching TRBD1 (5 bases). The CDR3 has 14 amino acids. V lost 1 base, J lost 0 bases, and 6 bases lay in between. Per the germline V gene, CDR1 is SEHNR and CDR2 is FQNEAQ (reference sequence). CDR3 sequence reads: CASSLGQLNTEAFF. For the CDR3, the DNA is TGTGCCAGCAGCTTAGGACAGTTGAACACTGAAGCTTTCTTT.

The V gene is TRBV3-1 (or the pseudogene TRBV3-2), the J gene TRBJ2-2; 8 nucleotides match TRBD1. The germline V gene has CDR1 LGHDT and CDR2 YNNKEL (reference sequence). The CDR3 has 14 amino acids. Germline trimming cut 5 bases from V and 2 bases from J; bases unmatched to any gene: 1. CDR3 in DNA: TGTGCCAGCAGCGACAGGGGAAACACCGGGGAGCTGTTTTTT. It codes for CASSDRGNTGELFF.

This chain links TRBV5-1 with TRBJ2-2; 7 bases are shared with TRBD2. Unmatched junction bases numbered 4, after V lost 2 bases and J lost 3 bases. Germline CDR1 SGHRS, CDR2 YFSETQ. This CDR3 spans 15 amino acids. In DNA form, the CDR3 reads TGCGCCAGCAGCTTACTAGCGCGCGACACCGGGGAGCTGTTTTTT. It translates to CASSLLARDTGELFF.

The CDR3 reads CASSRPGQGVDTIYF. In nucleotides, the CDR3 is TGTGCCAGCAGCCGACCGGGACAGGGAGTGGACACCATATATTTT. The rearrangement links TRBV3-1 (or the pseudogene TRBV3-2) to TRBJ1-3, with 9 bases aligning to TRBD1. This CDR3 is 15 amino acids long. CDR1 is LGHDT, CDR2 YNNKEL, per germline (reference sequence). V gave up 4 bases and J gave up 8 bases; unmatched junction bases: 9.

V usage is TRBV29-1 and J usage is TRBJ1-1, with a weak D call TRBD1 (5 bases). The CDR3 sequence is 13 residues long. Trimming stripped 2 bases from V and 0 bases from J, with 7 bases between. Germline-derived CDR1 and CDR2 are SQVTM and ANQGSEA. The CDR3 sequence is CSVESDMNTEAFF. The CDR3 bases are TGCAGCGTTGAATCGGACATGAACACTGAAGCTTTCTTT.

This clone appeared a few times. In DNA, the CDR3 is TGTGCCAGCAGCCTGAGGGGGCAGGGGGATGAGCAGTTCTTC. Protein product: CASSLRGQGDEQFF. The V and J genes are TRBV9 and TRBJ2-1; 7 bases agree with TRBD1. V was pared by 4 bases and J by 8 bases, with 9 bases of the junction left unmatched. CDR1 SGDLS and CDR2 YYNGEE come from the germline V gene. This CDR3 spans 14 amino acids.